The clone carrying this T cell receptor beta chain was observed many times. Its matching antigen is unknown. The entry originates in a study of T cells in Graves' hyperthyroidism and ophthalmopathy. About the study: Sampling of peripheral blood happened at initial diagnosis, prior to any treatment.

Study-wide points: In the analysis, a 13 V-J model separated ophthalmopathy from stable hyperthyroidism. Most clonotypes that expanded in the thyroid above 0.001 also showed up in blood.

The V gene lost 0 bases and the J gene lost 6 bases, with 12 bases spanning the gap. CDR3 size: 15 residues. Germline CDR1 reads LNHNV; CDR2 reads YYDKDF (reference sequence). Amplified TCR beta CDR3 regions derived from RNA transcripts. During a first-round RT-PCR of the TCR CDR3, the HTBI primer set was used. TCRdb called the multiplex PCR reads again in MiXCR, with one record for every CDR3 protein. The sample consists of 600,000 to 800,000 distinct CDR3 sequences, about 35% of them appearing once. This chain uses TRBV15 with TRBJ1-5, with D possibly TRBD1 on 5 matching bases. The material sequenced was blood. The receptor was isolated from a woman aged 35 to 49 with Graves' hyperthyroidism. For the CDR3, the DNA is TGTGCCACCAGCAGAGACAGGGCGGCGAGTCAGCCCCAGCATTTT. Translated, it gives CATSRDRAASQPQHF.